This note documents a single TCR beta chain sequence. What this receptor recognizes is not known. Base qualities were left out, and no much larger clone turns up one base away. The data were obtained in a study of control samples from healthy donors and cancer patients (dated by TCRdb to the early 2020s). Library prep was done by the immunoSEQ multiplex PCR assay. In TCRdb, the immuneACCESS table is reduced to in-frame sequences with V and J assigned. These tables do not hold every clone; where another copy was compared, an unresolved V gene accounts for under half, and the others remain unexplained. The sample yields some 130,000 clones; approximately 90% were counted once. Of the sample, roughly 7.8% is held by the ten largest clones. Source material: blood. The sequence derives from a man aged 18 to 35 in good health.

The CDR3 loop reads CASSLTIQDYGYTF. The base sequence is TGCGCCAGCAGCTTGACCATACAAGACTATGGCTACACCTTC. The sequence is built from TRBV5-1 and TRBJ1-2; the D gene remains uncertain. The junction shows trimming of 1 base on V and 3 bases on J, plus 10 bases between the germline ends. From cysteine to phenylalanine, the CDR3 is 14 amino acids long. Only the CDR3 part of the read is kept: 42 bases, read in frame from the first base. CDR1 and CDR2 were assigned from the germline V gene as SGHRS and YFSETQ.